Sequencing of this T cell receptor beta chain was carried out in a study of T cell repertoires in cytomegalovirus infection. Study background: It was recently identified HLA-C-restricted and well-studied HLA-B-restricted CMV epitopes that the study used. CMV infection plus the matching HLA type was flagged by public TCR beta signatures.

This clonotype was counted only a few times. What it recognizes is unknown. Deletions cut 6 bases from V and 0 bases from J, with 15 bases between. The germline V gene has CDR1 SEHNR and CDR2 FQNEAQ (reference sequence). The CDR3 covers 15 residues. Regarding the study as a whole: Accumulated public TCR beta family frequency recognized individuals carrying CMV together with the relevant HLA. HLA-C-restricted CMV clonotypes gave the most frequent clonotype in two of eight donors.

TCRdb reprocessed the reads via MiXCR and lists one record per CDR3 protein. The data hold around 230,000 distinct CDR3 sequences, with around two fifths observed a single time. The source material was CD8+ T cells from cultured PBMCs, sampled from culture after CMV antigen stimulation. The chain uses TRBV7-9 and TRBJ2-7, with D maybe TRBD1 (5 bases). The clonotype comes from a human donor in good health (CMV status not recorded). Some clones in this sample may be carry-over from other donors' samples. Written as DNA, the CDR3 is TGTGCCAGCAGTTCACCAGGGCCCCACTCCTACGAGCAGTACTTC. Protein sequence: CASSSPGPHSYEQYF.